Listed here is a single T cell receptor beta chain. The count of this clone is one. Its specific antigen is unknown. No much larger clone is present one base from it, and per-base qualities are unavailable. A distance of 10 bases separates the germline ends of V and J, which lose 3 bases and 1 base respectively. The CDR3 goes from the cysteine to the phenylalanine over 15 residues. Left in the record is the CDR3 DNA by itself, 45 bases read in frame from the first base. As encoded in the germline V gene, CDR1 is SGHAT while CDR2 is FQNNGV. The data were taken from a study of beta chain features in type 1 diabetes listed by TCRdb under 2018. Regarding the study in general: Mean age, gender distribution, total cell number and subset yield were not different between patients and healthy donors. A total of 85 million to 140 million sorted cells were examined across all samples, and a strong correlation was observed between cell number per subset and RNA yield. In the study, TCRB repertoires of sorted circulating CD4+ T cell subsets from recently diagnosed type 1 diabetes patients were compared with those of matched healthy donors. Regulatory and stem cell-like memory subsets were obtained from only 8 patients and about eight healthy donors, while naive and central memory subsets were obtained from all 30 or so donors.

Each donor gave one peripheral blood draw, averaging approximately 120 mL, which was collected into heparinised tubes. Using a panel that included CD45RO, CCR7, CD25, CD127, CD95 and CD27, naive, central memory, regulatory and stem cell-like memory CD4+ T cells were sorted on a BD FACSAria II. All sorted populations exceeded 95% purity. PBMCs were isolated immediately by Lymphoprep density gradient centrifugation and stained directly without culture. Samples were stained and sorted in pairs, with one healthy donor and one patient per experiment, so that batch effects were minimized. Overall study results and their limits: Naive, central memory and regulatory TCRB repertoires appeared to be more alike among patients than among healthy donors. PCR might favor shorter templates, but patient and control samples were amplified and corrected together, so any skew would affect both groups equally. Sequencing cDNA rather than genomic DNA could over-represent highly expressing activated cells, although activation and CD3 levels did not differ between groups. At VDJ recombination sites, type 1 diabetes patients had fewer insertions and more deleted nucleotides, which implies abnormalities in thymic rearrangement. Only small numbers of individuals were included in the HLA sub-analyses, which left unresolved whether HLA type had any influence on TCRB rearrangement. In all four CD4+ subsets, TCRB CDR3 length was moderately but significantly shorter in type 1 diabetes patients.

The High Capacity cDNA Reverse Transcription Kit was used to reverse transcribe all of the isolated RNA, meaning that expressed TCRB transcripts were what got sequenced. Deep immunoSEQ sequencing was performed on naive, central memory and regulatory T cell samples, with an average of roughly 3.5 million total reads per sample. Sorted cells were lysed in RLT buffer, and RNA was extracted using DNase-treated RNeasy Micro or Mini kits according to cell number. Each cell subset was processed separately to prevent cross-contamination, with patient and healthy donor samples processed together. The immunoSEQ multiplex PCR was used to amplify TCRB sequences from cDNA, generating 87-bp fragments that spanned the CDR3 region. Sequencing of the amplicons was performed on the Illumina HiSeq platform. Under the source paper's analysis protocol: Synthetic template baselines were used to correct PCR bias computationally, reads within Hamming distance 2 were collapsed together, and singletons that could not be merged were discarded. By aligning reads against IMGT, V, D and J genes, CDR3 length, and insertions or deletions at six rearrangement sites were assigned. Within each subset, clonotype counts were normalized to sorted cell number, after which true diversity and Gini coefficients were computed with the tcR R package. The overlap coefficient, calculated on TCRB nucleotide sequences, was used to measure repertoire sharing. Out-of-frame TCRB sequences from naive cells were analyzed to stand in for the pre-selection repertoire. TCRdb's version of the immuneACCESS table is confined to in-frame rearrangements and falls short of the full clone set. An unresolved V gene accounts for under half of the shortfall where checked; the remainder is of unknown origin. The D gene and trimming were derived from the DNA, and the V and J assignments and clone size from that table. This sample has 400,000 to 600,000 clones in its table, and approximately 28% of those were observed once. The top ten clones comprise 0.06% to 0.07% of the sample.

The chain joins TRBV11-2 to TRBJ2-1; the D gene is perhaps TRBD2, on 6 matching bases. Sequencing input: naive CD4+ T cells from blood. Interpreted using the paper, the cell subset or site label stands for: true naive CD4+ T cells. The clonotype was recovered from a man aged 18 to 29 in good health. The CDR3 region: CASSFGGISYNEQFF. The nucleotide sequence is given as TGTGCCAGCAGCTTTGGCGGGATTTCCTACAATGAGCAGTTCTTC.